This T cell receptor beta chain was profiled in a study of T cells in Graves' hyperthyroidism and ophthalmopathy. Patients were excluded for uncontrolled infection, other autoimmune disease, pregnancy or lactation. This CDR3 region has 14 residues. V was pared by 5 bases and J by 1 base, with 11 bases between. TCR beta CDR3 sequences were amplified from RNA transcripts. First-round RT-PCR with HTBI primers amplified the TCR CDR3 region. TCRdb fed the multiplex PCR reads into MiXCR, producing one record per CDR3 protein. Of roughly 500,000 distinct CDR3 sequences listed, about 46% are singletons. The chain carries TRBV12-3 or TRBV12-4 and TRBJ1-2, with no clear D. The clonotype originates from an adult woman with Graves' disease, either hyperthyroidism or ophthalmopathy (not recorded which). The sample was peripheral blood or thyroid tissue (not recorded which). CDR3 protein: CASSPQINNYGYTF. In nucleotides, the CDR3 is TGTGCCAGCAGTCCTCAGATTAATAACTATGGCTACACCTTC.